The 25 T cell receptor beta chains presented below share a single source sample, sequenced in a study of tissue T cells after allogeneic stem cell transplantation. Sequenced by immunoSEQ multiplex PCR; TCRdb stores in-frame clones only, minus some. The table shows about 22,000 clones, with around 77% occurring only once. Sequenced input: spleen. The receptors here all came from a female BALB/c mouse in good health. MHC haplotype here: H2-d.

This clone has a handful of counts. Germline and genes here are mouse. The sequence runs out 1 residue before the end of the CDR3; the remainder is reconstructed from the germline J gene. This chain uses TRBV31 with TRBJ2-1, with 8 nucleotides matching TRBD2. This CDR3 is built from 15 residues. Germline-derived CDR1 and CDR2 are GKSSPN and SITVG. Germline trimming cut 0 bases from V and 3 bases from J; bases unmatched to any gene: 4. CDR3 DNA (partial): TGTGCCTGGAGTCTAAAGGGGGGGCGCTATGCTGAGCAGTTC. Residues: CAWSLKGGRYAEQF. Given in full, the CDR3 is CAWSLKGGRYAEQFF.

Comments on this clone: Gene names and germline match the mouse. The missing CDR3 end, 1 residue past where the read stops, is filled in from the germline J gene. The V and J genes are TRBV1 and TRBJ1-1; 11 nucleotides agree with TRBD1. Germline CDR1 and CDR2: NSQYPW and LRSPGD (reference sequence). The CDR3 spans 16 residues. V shed 0 bases and J 0 bases; nucleotides not matched to a gene: 0. The DNA read from the CDR3 is TGCACCTGCAGTGCAGAGGGACAGGGGGCAAACACAGAAGTCTTC. Its translation: CTCSAEGQGANTEVF. The CDR3 as a whole reads CTCSAEGQGANTEVFF.

On this clone: All gene names here are mouse names. The read halts 1 residue ahead of the CDR3 end, with the missing end drawn from the germline J gene. V is TRBV20 and J is TRBJ2-5, with 11 bases identical to TRBD2. Looked up from germline, CDR1 is GFQATS and CDR2 is STVNSAI. The CDR3 length is 15 residues. V shed 1 base, J shed 3 bases, and the junction held 3 bases outside the gene matches. CDR3 loop: CGARAWTGGQDTQYF. CDR3 bases read: TGTGGTGCTAGGGCCTGGACTGGGGGGCAAGACACCCAGTAC.

Notes on this clone: Any gene name here is a mouse gene name. From the germline J gene comes the end of the CDR3, since the read stops 1 residue before it. The gene calls are TRBV20 and TRBJ1-2, with D perhaps matching TRBD1 (5 bases). Trimming cost V 3 bases and J 5 bases, with 10 bases left between them. Germline V gene sequence: CDR1 GFQATS, CDR2 STVNSAI. The CDR3 loop spans 12 amino acids. The CDR3 bases that were read are TGTGGTGCTAGCTCAGGGTGGTCCGACTACACC. Translating gives CGASSGWSDYT. The full CDR3 protein is CGASSGWSDYTF.

A remark on this clone: Gene names follow the mouse nomenclature. With the read ending 1 residue before the CDR3 end, the germline J gene is used to fill in that end. The chain links TRBV13-2 to TRBJ2-7; no clear D. The CDR3 is 12 amino acids. Looked up from germline, CDR1 is NNHNN and CDR2 is SYGAGS (reference sequence). V lost 3 bases and J lost 4, with 8 bases in between. The CDR3: CASGADKYEQYF. CDR3 bases read: TGTGCCAGCGGTGCCGACAAATATGAACAGTAC.

To note about this clone: The gene names given are mouse names. The read ends 1 residue shy of where the CDR3 ends; the end is completed using the germline J gene. Other DNA sequences in this sample translate to the same CDR3. The gene calls are TRBV13-2 and TRBJ1-2, with D hard to call. The CDR3 totals 13 residues. V dropped 2 bases and J dropped 0 bases, with 5 bases sitting between them. Per the germline V gene, CDR1 is NNHNN and CDR2 is SYGAGS (reference sequence). The CDR3 reads CASGEGPNSDYTF. Partial CDR3 DNA: TGTGCCAGCGGTGAAGGACCAAACTCCGACTACACC.

A note on this clone: Gene and germline names: mouse. The read ends 1 residue early relative to the CDR3; the germline J gene fills the gap. The chain carries TRBV19 and TRBJ1-4; TRBD1 aligns across 7 bases. The germline CDR1 and CDR2 sequences are FNHDT and SITEND (reference sequence). This CDR3 contains 17 residues. J lost 0 bases, V lost 1 base, and 6 bases had no gene match. CDR3 protein: CASSISARGISNERLFF. The sequenced CDR3 bases are TGTGCCAGCAGTATATCTGCCAGGGGGATTTCCAACGAAAGATTATTT. The full variable domain, its missing parts supplied by reference TRBV19 and TRBJ1-4, is GGIITQTPKFLIGQEGQKLTLKCQQNFNHDTMYWYRQDSGKGLRLIYYSITENDLQKGDLSEGYDASREKKSSFSLTVTSAQKNEMAVFLCASSISARGISNERLFFGHGTKLSVL.

Comments on this clone: The gene names given are mouse names. The read gets to within 1 residue of the CDR3 end, and the germline J gene fills in the rest. The genes are TRBV2 and TRBJ1-3, with TRBD1 matching over 10 bases. Trimming cost V 1 base and J 3 bases; bases outside gene matches: 0. Germline-derived CDR1 and CDR2 are LGHNA and YSYQKL. The CDR3 contains 15 residues. The CDR3 bases that were read are TGTGCCAGCAGCCAAGGGACAGGGGGTGGAAATACGCTCTAT. Protein: CASSQGTGGGNTLY. The whole CDR3 sequence is CASSQGTGGGNTLYF.

Remarks on this clone: Any gene name here is a mouse gene name. The read is 1 residue too short to cover the CDR3 end, so that end is filled in from the germline J gene. This sequence joins TRBV31 and TRBJ1-3; D perhaps matches TRBD1 (6 bases). CDR1 GKSSPN and CDR2 SITVG come from the germline V gene. Trimming removed 0 bases from V and 0 bases from J, with 15 bases in between. The CDR3 totals 17 residues. The CDR3 sequence: CAWSLVGGGYSGNTLYF. The sequenced part of the CDR3 DNA is TGTGCCTGGAGTCTAGTAGGGGGGGGTTATTCTGGAAATACGCTCTAT.

In the case of this clone: Genes and germline come from the mouse. The read finishes 1 residue shy of the CDR3 end, and the germline J gene is used to complete it. The V gene is TRBV4, the J gene TRBJ2-3; TRBD2 aligns across 8 bases. Germline V gene lookup returns CDR1 LGHDT and CDR2 YNNKQL (reference sequence). This CDR3 spans 16 amino acids. Germline trimming cut 3 bases from V and 0 bases from J; bases unmatched to any gene: 5. CDR3 sequence reads: CASSYDWGPSAETLYF. The part of the CDR3 DNA that was read is TGTGCCAGCAGCTATGACTGGGGCCCTAGTGCAGAAACGCTGTAT.

Of note for this clone: Gene labels here are mouse ones. The CDR3 extends 1 residue past the end of the read, so its final part is completed from the germline J gene. The chain carries TRBV13-2 and TRBJ2-7; D ambiguous. Germline V lookup: CDR1 NNHNN, CDR2 SYGAGS (reference sequence). The CDR3 is 13 amino acids. Trimming removed 0 bases at V and 4 bases at J, with 8 bases between. This CDR3 is CASGDAHRYEQYF. The covered CDR3 bases are TGTGCCAGCGGTGATGCACACAGATATGAACAGTAC.

This clone was observed a few times. Here the gene names and germline are mouse. The CDR3 protein is CASSDGGPSYEQYF. Incomplete CDR3 DNA: TGTGCCAGCAGTGATGGGGGGCCCAGCTATGAACAGTAC. The chain carries TRBV13-1 and TRBJ2-7; D is tentatively TRBD1 or TRBD2 (6 bases each). The read halts 1 residue ahead of the CDR3 end, with the missing end drawn from the germline J gene. The CDR3 totals 14 residues. Trimming removed 0 bases at V and 3 bases at J, with 10 bases between. The V gene's germline CDR1 is NSHNY and CDR2 SYGAGN.

With respect to this clone: The listed genes are named as in mouse. The read halts 1 residue ahead of the CDR3 end, with the missing end drawn from the germline J gene. This rearrangement joins TRBV13-1 to TRBJ2-1; perhaps TRBD2 as D (7 bases). CDR3 size: 11 residues. The V and J ends lost 2 bases and 11 bases respectively, with 8 bases between them. Germline V gene data show CDR1 as NSHNY and CDR2 as SYGAGN. The covered CDR3 bases are TGTGCCAGCAGTGAAGGGGGGCAGCAGTTC. Protein sequence: CASSEGGQQF. The whole CDR3 is CASSEGGQQFF.

Concerning this clone: Mouse names are used for the genes. The chain's CDR3 is CASSIGQGYNSPLYF. The sequenced part of the CDR3 DNA is TGTGCCAGCAGTATTGGACAGGGTTATAATTCGCCCCTCTAC. The gene calls are TRBV19 and TRBJ1-6, with 8 bases aligning to TRBD1. The sequenced fragment ends 1 residue before the CDR3 boundary, so the rest is inferred from the germline J gene. TRBJ1-6 is reported as an ORF; its role is uncertain. Germline V gene sequence: CDR1 FNHDT, CDR2 SITEND (reference sequence). V was clipped by 2 bases and J by 4 bases; unmatched bases: 2. This CDR3 has 15 residues.

About this clone: Each gene name is a mouse one. The read ends 1 residue early relative to the CDR3; the germline J gene fills the gap. V usage is TRBV4 and J usage is TRBJ2-5, with 12 bases that match TRBD2. The V segment lost 5 bases and the J segment 6 bases; nucleotides outside the gene matches: 6. The CDR3 is 15 amino acids. Germline V gene sequence: CDR1 LGHDT, CDR2 YNNKQL (reference sequence). The CDR3 reads CASSETGGALDTQYF. The part of the CDR3 DNA that was read is TGTGCCAGCAGCGAGACTGGGGGGGCGCTTGACACCCAGTAC.

This clone was counted a single time. Mouse names are used for the genes. The read stops 1 residue short of the end of the CDR3; the missing end is completed from the germline J gene. The rearrangement joins TRBV13-1 to TRBJ1-4; 9 bases line up with TRBD1. This CDR3 region has 16 residues. The J segment lost 3 bases and the V segment lost 1 base, leaving 4 bases of the junction unmatched. Germline CDR1 and CDR2: NSHNY and SYGAGN. CDR3 bases read: TGTGCCAGCAGTGATCCGGGACAGGGACCCAACGAAAGATTATTT. Translation gives CASSDPGQGPNERLF. From start to end, the CDR3 is CASSDPGQGPNERLFF. The variable domain in full, completed from reference TRBV13-1 and TRBJ1-4, reads EAAVTQSPRNKVTVTGGNVTLSCRQTNSHNYMYWYRQDTGHGLRLIHYSYGAGNLRIGDVPDGYKATRTTQEDFFLLLELASPSQTSLYFCASSDPGQGPNERLFFGHGTKLSVL.

This clone has a handful of counts. The genes are named according to mouse. The read terminates 1 residue before the CDR3 end, so the remaining end is supplied by the germline J gene. The chain is built from TRBV13-3 and TRBJ1-3; TRBD1 might be the D (6 bases). Germline V gene data show CDR1 as NNHDY and CDR2 as SYVADS. Trimming removed 1 base from V and 1 base from J, with 9 bases in between. The CDR3 extends over 15 amino acids. The CDR3 bases that were read are TGTGCCAGCAGTGATAAGGGGGTCTCTGGAAATACGCTCTAT. Its protein product is CASSDKGVSGNTLY. The whole CDR3 protein is CASSDKGVSGNTLYF.

About this clone itself: The listed genes are named as in mouse. Sequencing ends 1 residue short of the CDR3 end; the germline J gene provides the rest. This chain links TRBV19 with TRBJ2-2; 12 bases are shared with TRBD1. CDR1 is FNHDT and CDR2 is SITEND in the germline V gene (reference sequence). Trimming at V came to 2 bases and at J to 6 bases, leaving 8 bases not matched to a gene. This CDR3 contains 17 residues. CDR3 DNA, as far as it was read: TGTGCCAGCAGTATGGGGAGGGACAGGGGGCCCCCCGGGCAGCTCTAC. It encodes CASSMGRDRGPPGQLY. The CDR3 in full is CASSMGRDRGPPGQLYF.

This clone is a singleton in its sample. Germline and genes here are mouse. The read ends 1 residue shy of where the CDR3 ends; the end is completed using the germline J gene. The rearrangement uses TRBV20 and TRBJ2-5; 9 bases are a match to TRBD2. The CDR3 contains 13 residues. Germline V lookup: CDR1 GFQATS, CDR2 STVNSAI. The junction had 7 bases not matched to a gene; V was cut back by 6 bases and J by 6 bases. This chain's CDR3 is CGAGDWVDDTQYF. CDR3 bases read: TGTGGTGCGGGGGACTGGGTGGACGACACCCAGTAC.

This clone was detected only a few times. Gene and germline names: mouse. The read gets to within 1 residue of the CDR3 end, and the germline J gene fills in the rest. V is TRBV4 and J is TRBJ2-7; 11 positions agree with TRBD2. The CDR3 loop spans 14 amino acids. V shed 5 bases, J shed 3 bases, and the junction held 3 bases outside the gene matches. Looked up from germline, CDR1 is LGHDT and CDR2 is YNNKQL (reference sequence). Here the CDR3 reads CASSQTGGVYEQYF. The CDR3 bases that were read are TGTGCCAGCAGCCAGACTGGGGGGGTCTATGAACAGTAC.

This clone has just a few counts. The gene names given are mouse names. The CDR3 extends 1 residue past the end of the read, so its final part is completed from the germline J gene. The chain links TRBV12-1 to TRBJ2-7, with 8 bases that match TRBD2. CDR1 and CDR2 (germline): SGHSN, HYEKVE. There are 12 residues in the CDR3. J gave up 6 bases and V 0 bases, and 0 bases lay outside the gene matches. The sequenced CDR3 bases are TGTGCCAGCTCTCTCGGACTGGGTGAACAGTAC. Encoded protein: CASSLGLGEQY. The CDR3 as a whole reads CASSLGLGEQYF.

Remarks on this clone: Gene names and germline refer to mouse. The read finishes 1 residue shy of the CDR3 end, and the germline J gene is used to complete it. The rearrangement links TRBV31 to TRBJ1-3, with TRBD1 matching 10 bases. Germline V gene data show CDR1 as GKSSPN and CDR2 as SITVG. Trimming at V came to 4 bases and at J to 2 bases, leaving 2 bases not matched to a gene. The CDR3 is 14 residues long. The DNA read from the CDR3 is TGTGCCTGGACGGGACAGGGGACTGGAAATACGCTCTAT. Protein product: CAWTGQGTGNTLY. The whole CDR3 sequence reads CAWTGQGTGNTLYF.

For this clone: Gene names and germline match the mouse. The read finishes 1 residue shy of the CDR3 end, and the germline J gene is used to complete it. This chain connects TRBV3 to TRBJ2-7; D gene unclear. Germline CDR1 SNHLY, CDR2 FYNGKV (reference sequence). This CDR3 comprises 13 residues. V lost 3 bases and J 2 bases, leaving 8 bases between the germline ends. The CDR3 DNA, read in part, is TGTGCCAGCAGCTTGTGGGATCCCTATGAACAGTAC. This encodes CASSLWDPYEQY. The full CDR3 protein is CASSLWDPYEQYF.

About this clone itself: Germline and genes: mouse. The CDR3 end lies 1 residue beyond the end of the read and is filled in from the germline J gene. V gene TRBV13-2 combines with J gene TRBJ1-6; D uncertain. TRBJ1-6 is filed as an ORF, its function uncertain. The CDR3 sequence is 15 residues long. Trimming left V 1 base short and J 2 bases short, with 7 bases between. Per the germline V gene, CDR1 is NNHNN and CDR2 is SYGAGS (reference sequence). CDR3 loop: CASGDRGAYNSPLYF. The DNA read from the CDR3 is TGTGCCAGCGGTGATCGGGGTGCCTATAATTCGCCCCTCTAC.

Remarks on this clone: Genes and germline are mouse. Sequencing ends 1 residue short of the CDR3 end; the germline J gene provides the rest. V gene TRBV5 combines with J gene TRBJ2-7; 7 bases are a match to TRBD2. V shed 0 bases, J shed 4 bases, and the junction held 3 bases outside the gene matches. The CDR3 has 14 residues. CDR1 LGHNA and CDR2 YNLKQL come from the germline V gene (reference sequence). The part of the CDR3 DNA that was read is TGTGCCAGCAGCCAAGACGGGACTGTTTATGAACAGTAC. Translating it yields CASSQDGTVYEQY. The full CDR3 protein is CASSQDGTVYEQYF.